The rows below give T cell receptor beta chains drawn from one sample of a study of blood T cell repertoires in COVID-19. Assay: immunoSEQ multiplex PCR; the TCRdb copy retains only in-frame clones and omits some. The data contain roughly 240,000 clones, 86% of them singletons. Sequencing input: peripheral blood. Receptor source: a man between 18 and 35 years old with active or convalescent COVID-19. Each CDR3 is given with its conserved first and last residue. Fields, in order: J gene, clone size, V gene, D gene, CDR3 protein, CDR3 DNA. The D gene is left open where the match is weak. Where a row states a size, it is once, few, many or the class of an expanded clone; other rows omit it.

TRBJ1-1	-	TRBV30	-	CAWSVRGAQNTEAFF	TGTGCCTGGAGTGTACGGGGTGCTCAGAACACTGAAGCTTTCTTT
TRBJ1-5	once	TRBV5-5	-	CASSLLPGVGNQPQHF	TGTGCCAGCAGCTTGCTCCCCGGGGTCGGCAATCAGCCCCAGCATTTT
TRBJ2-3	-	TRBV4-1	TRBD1	CASSPGTGGNTQYF	TGCGCCAGCAGCCCGGGGACAGGGGGCAATACGCAGTATTTT
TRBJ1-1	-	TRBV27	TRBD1	CASSSPTGSDTEAFF	TGTGCCAGCAGTTCCCCGACAGGGAGCGACACTGAAGCTTTCTTT
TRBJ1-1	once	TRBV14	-	CASSQDLVVNTEAFF	TGTGCCAGCAGCCAAGATCTAGTGGTGAACACTGAAGCTTTCTTT
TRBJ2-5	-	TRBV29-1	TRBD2	CSVGSGRETQYF	TGCAGCGTTGGTAGCGGGCGAGAGACCCAGTACTTC
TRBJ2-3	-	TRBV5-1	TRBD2	CASSFQRGASDTQYF	TGCGCCAGCAGCTTTCAGCGGGGGGCCTCAGATACGCAGTATTTT
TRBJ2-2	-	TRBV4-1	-	CASSQDRMGVDTGELFF	TGCGCCAGCAGCCAAGATCGTATGGGAGTGGACACCGGGGAGCTGTTTTTT
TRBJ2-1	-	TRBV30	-	CAWIGLESYNEQFF	TGTGCCTGGATTGGACTGGAGTCCTACAATGAGCAGTTCTTC
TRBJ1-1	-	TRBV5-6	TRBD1	CASSLGGTGLTLGTEAFF	TGTGCCAGCAGCTTGGGCGGGACAGGGCTGACATTGGGGACTGAAGCTTTCTTT
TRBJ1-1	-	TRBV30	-	CAWSVRYEAFF	TGTGCCTGGAGTGTACGCTATGAAGCTTTCTTT
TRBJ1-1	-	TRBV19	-	CASNGGSIEAFF	TGTGCCAGTAATGGGGGGTCAATTGAAGCTTTCTTT
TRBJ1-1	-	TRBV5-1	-	CASTFSPTGSYTEAFF	TGCGCCAGCACTTTCTCCCCCACAGGGTCCTACACTGAAGCTTTCTTT
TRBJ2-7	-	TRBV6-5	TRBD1	CASYGTGGYEQYF	TGTGCCAGCTACGGGACAGGGGGCTACGAGCAGTACTTC
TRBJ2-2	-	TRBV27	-	CASSWSTGELFF	TGTGCCAGCAGTTGGAGCACCGGGGAGCTGTTTTTT
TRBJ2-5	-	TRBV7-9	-	CASSLNIETQYF	TGTGCCAGCAGCTTAAATATCGAGACCCAGTACTTC
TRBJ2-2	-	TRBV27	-	CASSLSPLGGELFF	TGTGCCAGCAGTTTAAGCCCCCTCGGTGGGGAGCTGTTTTTT
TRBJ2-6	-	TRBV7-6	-	CASSRPGSGANVLTF	TGTGCCAGCAGCCGGCCAGGGTCTGGGGCCAACGTCCTGACTTTC
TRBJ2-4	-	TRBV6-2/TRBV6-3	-	CASSLLAKNIQYF	TGTGCCAGCAGTTTACTAGCCAAAAACATTCAGTACTTC
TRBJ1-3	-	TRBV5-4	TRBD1	CASSLDLQGASGNTIYF	TGTGCCAGCAGCTTGGACCTACAGGGGGCATCTGGAAACACCATATATTTT
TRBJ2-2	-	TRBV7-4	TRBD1	CASSLRDRGQGTGELFF	TGTGCCAGCAGCTTACGGGACAGGGGCCAAGGGACCGGGGAGCTGTTTTTT
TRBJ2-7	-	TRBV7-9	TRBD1	CASSPLGPGQDYEQYF	TGTGCCAGCAGCCCACTGGGTCCGGGACAGGACTACGAGCAGTACTTC
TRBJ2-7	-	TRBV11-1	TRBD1	CASSISRDRVNEQYF	TGTGCCAGCAGCATCTCCCGGGACAGGGTAAACGAGCAGTACTTC
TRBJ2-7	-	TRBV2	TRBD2	CASASGVNTYEQYF	TGTGCCAGCGCCAGCGGGGTTAACACCTACGAGCAGTACTTC
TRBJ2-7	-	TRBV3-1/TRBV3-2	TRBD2	CASSRQGGGGYEQYF	TGTGCCAGCAGCCGGCAGGGCGGGGGAGGCTACGAGCAGTACTTC
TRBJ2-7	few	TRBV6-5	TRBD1	CATRPGQGGSYEQYF	TGTGCCACACGACCGGGACAGGGGGGCTCCTACGAGCAGTACTTC
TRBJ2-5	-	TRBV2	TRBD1	CASTLEGAGETQYF	TGTGCCAGCACACTCGAGGGGGCAGGAGAGACCCAGTACTTC
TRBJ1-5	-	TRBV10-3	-	CAIRAGLGQPQHF	TGTGCCATCAGGGCAGGATTGGGTCAGCCCCAGCATTTT
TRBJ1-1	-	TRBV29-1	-	CSVEAAGGTEAFF	TGCAGCGTTGAAGCGGCGGGCGGCACTGAAGCTTTCTTT
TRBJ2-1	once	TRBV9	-	CASSFSDNNEQFF	TGTGCCAGCAGCTTTTCCGACAATAATGAGCAGTTCTTC
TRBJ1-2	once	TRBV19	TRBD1	CASTLGQGYYGYTF	TGTGCCAGTACCCTGGGACAGGGGTACTATGGCTACACCTTC
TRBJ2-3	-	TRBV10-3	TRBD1	CAISAAQGEGTDTQYF	TGTGCCATCAGTGCAGCCCAGGGGGAAGGCACAGATACGCAGTATTTT
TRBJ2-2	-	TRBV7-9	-	CASFGPNTGELFF	TGTGCCAGCTTTGGCCCGAACACCGGGGAGCTGTTTTTT
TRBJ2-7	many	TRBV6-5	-	CASRRQLSAYEQYF	TGTGCCAGCAGACGACAGCTGTCCGCCTACGAGCAGTACTTC
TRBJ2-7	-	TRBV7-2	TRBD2	CASSLERGSYEQYF	TGTGCCAGCAGCTTAGAGCGGGGGTCCTACGAGCAGTACTTC
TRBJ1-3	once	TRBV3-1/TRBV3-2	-	CASSPGLGNTIYF	TGTGCCAGCAGCCCAGGGCTCGGAAACACCATATATTTT
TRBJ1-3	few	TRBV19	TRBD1	CASRYRGDSPSGNTIYF	TGTGCCAGCAGATACAGGGGCGACTCTCCCTCTGGAAACACCATATATTTT